Reported below is one TCR beta chain. The antigen is not known. This entry belongs to a study of blood T cells in healthy people across ages. Alongside a J-beta primer mix, a sample-barcoded 5' primer served in a second PCR lasting about 6 to 11 cycles. Using its own MiXCR run on the 5' RACE reads, TCRdb lists one record per CDR3 protein. The sample has 450,000 to 650,000 distinct CDR3 sequences, nearly 25% seen once. Per the germline V gene, CDR1 is SEHNR and CDR2 is FQNEAQ (reference sequence). This CDR3 has 15 amino acids. J lost 5 bases, V lost 3 bases, and 8 bases had no gene match. Study-level findings and limits: The CMV status of each donor remained undetermined, and this could have confounded shifts in expanded clonotypes.

The same specimen was also included in a second study, on T cells of mothers and their children. That source adds: Clones that were microchimeric and persistent were not detected among T cells.

The sample taken for sequencing was blood. This TCR came from a boy younger than 18 in good health. The chain employs TRBV7-9 and TRBJ1-1; the match to TRBD1 covers 8 bases. CDR3 bases: TGTGCCAGCAGCTTTATCGGACAGGGAGGTACTGAAGCTTTCTTT. Translating it yields CASSFIGQGGTEAFF.